These T cell receptor beta chains were read from a single sample in a study of blood T cell repertoires in COVID-19. Sequenced by immunoSEQ multiplex PCR; TCRdb stores in-frame clones only, minus some. The sample gives roughly 260,000 clones, more than 85% of which show up once; about 2.5% is in the top ten. The sample comprised peripheral blood. These receptors originate from a person aged 18 to 30 with COVID-19, enrolled during active disease. The CDR3 runs from the conserved cysteine through the conserved F or W. A D gene is named only where the DNA matches it firmly. Size tells how often a clone was seen (once, few, many) or the class of an expanded clone, and some rows leave it out.

TRBJ2-1 TRBV10-1 NA TRBD2 15 CASRDGTSGTNEQFF TGCGCCAGCAGGGACGGGACTAGCGGAACGAATGAGCAGTTCTTC
TRBJ2-7 TRBV7-2 NA NA 12 CASSSQGYEQYF TGTGCCAGCAGCTCACAGGGTTACGAGCAGTACTTC
TRBJ2-1 TRBV27 NA TRBD2 17 CASSLSLAGASYNEQFF TGTGCCAGCAGTTTAAGCCTAGCGGGGGCCTCCTACAATGAGCAGTTCTTC
TRBJ1-4 TRBV10-3 NA NA 13 CAISEGVVDKLFF TGTGCCATCAGTGAAGGGGTTGTGGATAAACTGTTTTTT
TRBJ1-1 TRBV29-1 NA NA 13 CSAAGGGNTEAFF TGCAGCGCGGCGGGGGGAGGGAACACTGAAGCTTTCTTT
TRBJ2-3 TRBV7-9 NA NA 12 CASSFSADTQYF TGTGCCAGCAGCTTCAGTGCAGATACGCAGTATTTT
TRBJ1-1 TRBV6-5 NA TRBD1 15 CASSYSGTGVTEAFF TGTGCCAGCAGTTACTCAGGGACAGGGGTGACTGAAGCTTTCTTT
TRBJ1-5 TRBV18 NA NA 11 CASSPGGPQHF TGTGCCAGCTCACCGGGAGGGCCCCAGCATTTT
TRBJ2-7 TRBV30 NA TRBD1 13 CAWTPGQGYEQYF TGTGCCTGGACCCCGGGACAGGGCTACGAGCAGTACTTC
TRBJ2-1 TRBV19 NA TRBD1 15 CASSIGTGVGREQFF TGTGCCAGTAGTATAGGGACAGGGGTAGGTAGGGAGCAGTTCTTC
TRBJ1-1 TRBV9 NA TRBD1 17 CASSVAGTGGRDTEAFF TGTGCCAGCAGCGTAGCCGGGACAGGGGGACGGGATACTGAAGCTTTCTTT
TRBJ2-5 TRBV5-4 NA NA 15 CASSEIQGRQETQYF TGTGCCAGCAGCGAGATACAGGGACGACAAGAGACCCAGTACTTC
TRBJ2-7 TRBV7-2 NA TRBD2 16 CASTPQGSGGTYEQYF TGTGCCAGCACTCCCCAGGGGTCGGGGGGGACCTACGAGCAGTACTTC
TRBJ1-1 TRBV27 NA NA 13 CASSFGHLSEAFF TGTGCCAGCAGTTTCGGACACTTATCTGAAGCTTTCTTT
TRBJ1-5 TRBV6-5 NA NA 14 CASQPGGVWQPQHF TGTGCCAGTCAACCGGGAGGGGTATGGCAGCCCCAGCATTTT
TRBJ2-7 TRBV29-1 NA NA 13 CSAVGGVGYEQYF TGCAGCGCCGTAGGAGGGGTCGGATACGAGCAGTACTTC
TRBJ2-7 TRBV11-2 NA TRBD2 15 CASSSLAVSSYEQYF TGTGCCAGCAGCTCACTAGCGGTCTCATCCTACGAGCAGTACTTC
TRBJ2-1 TRBV5-3 NA TRBD2 13 CARSGAGGNEQFF TGTGCCAGAAGCGGGGCGGGGGGCAATGAGCAGTTCTTC
TRBJ1-2 TRBV6-6 NA TRBD1 12 CASQQGNYGYTF TGTGCCAGCCAACAGGGGAACTATGGCTACACCTTC
TRBJ2-5 TRBV4-3 NA TRBD1 14 CASSQATGGETQYF TGCGCCAGCAGCCAAGCGACAGGGGGCGAGACCCAGTACTTC
TRBJ2-7 TRBV27 NA TRBD2 14 CASSSGLAHYEQYF TGTGCCAGCAGTTCGGGACTAGCACACTACGAGCAGTACTTC
TRBJ2-7 TRBV27 NA TRBD2 17 CASSPRLAGGPSYEQYF TGTGCCAGCAGTCCCCGACTAGCGGGAGGGCCGTCCTACGAGCAGTACTTC
TRBJ2-5 TRBV4-1 NA TRBD2 16 CASSQWASGNQETQYF TGCGCCAGCAGCCAATGGGCTAGCGGAAACCAAGAGACCCAGTACTTC
TRBJ1-3 TRBV19 NA NA 11 CASSTPGTIYF TGTGCCAGTAGTACCCCCGGCACCATATATTTT
TRBJ2-5 TRBV19 NA NA 13 CASSIGRGETQYF TGTGCCAGTAGTATCGGCAGGGGTGAGACCCAGTACTTC
TRBJ2-1 TRBV6-2/TRBV6-3 once TRBD2 15 CASSYWTSGRAVGVF TGTGCCAGCAGTTACTGGACTAGCGGGAGGGCCGTCGGAGTCTTC
TRBJ2-5 TRBV9 NA TRBD2 15 CASSLASGRVETQYF TGTGCCAGCAGCTTGGCTAGCGGGAGGGTGGAGACCCAGTACTTC
TRBJ1-4 TRBV7-9 once NA 16 CASSSSGGGTNEKLFF TGTGCCAGCAGCTCCAGCGGTGGAGGTACTAATGAAAAACTGTTTTTT
TRBJ2-3 TRBV4-2 NA NA 12 CASSQEADTQYF TGTGCCAGCAGCCAAGAAGCGGATACGCAGTATTTT
TRBJ2-5 TRBV3-1/TRBV3-2 NA TRBD2 17 CASSQEYRGRSQETQYF TGTGCCAGCAGCCAAGAGTACCGCGGGAGAAGTCAAGAGACCCAGTACTTC
TRBJ1-5 TRBV7-2 NA TRBD1 16 CASSSGQPYSNQPQHF TGTGCCAGCAGCTCGGGACAGCCCTATAGCAATCAGCCCCAGCATTTT
TRBJ2-2 TRBV19 NA NA 15 CASSKGDANTGELFF TGTGCCAGTTCAAAGGGGGATGCGAACACCGGGGAGCTGTTTTTT
TRBJ2-3 TRBV7-9 NA NA 18 CASSLGGTATPSTDTQYF TGTGCCAGCAGCCTGGGAGGAACAGCAACCCCGAGCACAGATACGCAGTATTTT
TRBJ2-4 TRBV23-1 few NA 15 CASSRTRQNKNIQYF TGCGCCAGCAGTCGTACCAGACAGAACAAAAACATTCAGTACTTC
TRBJ2-1 TRBV19 NA TRBD2 14 CASSGTSTYNEQFF TGTGCCAGCTCCGGGACTAGCACCTACAATGAGCAGTTCTTC
TRBJ2-2 TRBV12-3/TRBV12-4 NA NA 13 CASSFRASGELFF TGTGCCAGCAGTTTCAGGGCGAGCGGGGAGCTGTTTTTT
TRBJ2-2 TRBV6-2/TRBV6-3 NA TRBD2 17 CASSYSDLLAGVGELFF TGTGCCAGCAGTTACTCCGACTTACTAGCGGGAGTCGGGGAGCTGTTTTTT
TRBJ2-1 TRBV7-8 few TRBD2 15 CASSLDSGSGNEQFF TGTGCCAGCAGCTTAGACAGCGGGAGCGGGAATGAGCAGTTCTTC
TRBJ1-1 TRBV6-5 NA NA 13 CASIKTGITEAFF TGTGCCAGCATCAAGACAGGAATCACTGAAGCTTTCTTT
TRBJ1-2 TRBV7-9 NA TRBD1 14 CASSTTGQTEGYTF TGTGCCAGCAGCACAACGGGACAGACGGAAGGCTACACCTTC
TRBJ2-3 TRBV18 once TRBD2 15 CASSPRLADADTQYF TGTGCCAGCTCACCCCGACTAGCGGACGCAGATACGCAGTATTTT
TRBJ2-3 TRBV5-4 NA NA 14 CASSLGAGTDTQYF TGTGCCAGCAGCTTGGGAGCAGGGACAGATACGCAGTATTTT